These T cell receptor beta chains were read from a single sample in a study of shared clonotypes between healthy human individuals. The repertoire was sequenced with immunoSEQ multiplex PCR; TCRdb's copy has only in-frame clones and lacks some. The repertoire holds about 490,000 clones, around 78% seen once, with 10% to 15% in the top ten. Sequencing was done on a sample of PBMCs. The receptors derive from a woman aged 40 to 50 in good health. Some clones in this sample may be carry-over from other donors' samples. Both conserved end residues are part of each CDR3. Clone size appears in some rows only: once, few, many, or a class for an expanded clone.

clone_size | j_call | v_call | cdr3_aa
. | TRBJ2-1 | TRBV10-3 | CAISEPGIAGVNEQFF
. | TRBJ1-1 | TRBV28 | CASSPLGRGRGTEAFF
. | TRBJ1-4 | TRBV6-6 | CASTLHPNEKLFF
. | TRBJ2-7 | TRBV28 | CASSSQAYEQYF
. | TRBJ2-3 | TRBV5-1 | CASSPDRGTDTQYF
. | TRBJ1-1 | TRBV19 | CASRRTGVLTEAFF
. | TRBJ2-7 | TRBV7-9 | CASSVLLAGVGEQYF
. | TRBJ2-3 | TRBV7-2 | CASSLEQAGTTDTQYF
many | TRBJ1-5 | TRBV2 | CASSGQGGQPQHF
. | TRBJ1-4 | TRBV25-1 | CASSLRGRRDEKLFF
. | . | TRBV30 | CAWRNRDRGGYEQYF
. | TRBJ2-5 | TRBV2 | CASITGLADQETQYF
. | TRBJ2-3 | TRBV5-6 | CASSLGWDSTDTQYF
. | TRBJ2-5 | TRBV14 | CASSNLQNTETQYF
many | TRBJ2-7 | TRBV18 | CASSPPVAGGRAEQYF
few | TRBJ1-5 | TRBV7-8 | CASSTGTGVIRQPQHF
. | TRBJ1-3 | TRBV4-2 | CASSRPRYQSSGNTIYF
. | TRBJ2-2 | TRBV18 | CASSPRTGELFF
. | TRBJ2-1 | TRBV10-1 | CASRPSGSNEQFF
. | TRBJ1-5 | TRBV28 | CASSLLNQPQHF
few | TRBJ2-7 | TRBV19 | CASSSLPGQGSEQYF
. | TRBJ1-4 | TRBV9 | CASTPGLARGEFEKLFF
few | TRBJ1-2 | TRBV5-1 | CASSSGPGGSGYTF